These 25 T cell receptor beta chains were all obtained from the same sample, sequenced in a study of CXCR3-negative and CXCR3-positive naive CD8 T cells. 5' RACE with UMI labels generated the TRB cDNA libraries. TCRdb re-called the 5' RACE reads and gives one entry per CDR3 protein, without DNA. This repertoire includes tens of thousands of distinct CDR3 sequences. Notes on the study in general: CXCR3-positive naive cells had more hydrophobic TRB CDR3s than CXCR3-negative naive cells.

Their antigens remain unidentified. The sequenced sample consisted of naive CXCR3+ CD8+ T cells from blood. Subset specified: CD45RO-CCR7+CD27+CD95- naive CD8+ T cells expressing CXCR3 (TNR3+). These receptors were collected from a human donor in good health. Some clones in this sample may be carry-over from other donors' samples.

The CDR3: CASSYQGAYEQFF. J is TRBJ2-1 and V is TRBV6-4; the D call from TCRdb, TRBD1, cannot be confirmed without DNA. Per the germline V gene, CDR1 is MRHNA and CDR2 is SNTAGT. The CDR3 length is 13 residues.

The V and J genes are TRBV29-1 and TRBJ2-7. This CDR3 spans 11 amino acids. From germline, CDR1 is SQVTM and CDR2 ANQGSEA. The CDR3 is CSVGGTYEQYF.

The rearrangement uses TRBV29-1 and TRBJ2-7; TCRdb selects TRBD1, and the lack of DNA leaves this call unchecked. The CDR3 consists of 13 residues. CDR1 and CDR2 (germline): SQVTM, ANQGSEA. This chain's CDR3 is CSVVPGGVYEQYF.

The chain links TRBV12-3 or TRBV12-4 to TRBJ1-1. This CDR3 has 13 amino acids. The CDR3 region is CASSGGVNTEAFF.

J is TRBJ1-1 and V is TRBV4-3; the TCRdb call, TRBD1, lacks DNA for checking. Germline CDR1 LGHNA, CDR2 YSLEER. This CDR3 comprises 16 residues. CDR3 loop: CASSQVLGDRGAEAFF.

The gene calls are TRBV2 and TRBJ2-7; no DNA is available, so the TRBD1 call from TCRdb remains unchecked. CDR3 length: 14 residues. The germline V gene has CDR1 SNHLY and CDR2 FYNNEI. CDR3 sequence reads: CARGGTGAAYEQYF.

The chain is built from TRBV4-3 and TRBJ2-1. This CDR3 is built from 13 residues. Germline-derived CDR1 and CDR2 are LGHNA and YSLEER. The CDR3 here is CASSLAVWNEQLF.

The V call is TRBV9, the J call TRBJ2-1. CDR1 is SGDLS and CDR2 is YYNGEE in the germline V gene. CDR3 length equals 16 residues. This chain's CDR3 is CASSVAPELLYNEQFF.

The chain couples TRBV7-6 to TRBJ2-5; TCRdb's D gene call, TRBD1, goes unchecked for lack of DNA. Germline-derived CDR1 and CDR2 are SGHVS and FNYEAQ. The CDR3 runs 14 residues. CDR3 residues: CASSLGWGVETQYF.

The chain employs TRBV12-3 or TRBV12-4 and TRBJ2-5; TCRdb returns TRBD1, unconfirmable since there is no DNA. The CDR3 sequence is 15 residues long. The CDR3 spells CASSFARGGLETQYF.

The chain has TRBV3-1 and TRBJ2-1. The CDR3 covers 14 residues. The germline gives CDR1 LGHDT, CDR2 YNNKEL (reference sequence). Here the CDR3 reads CASSQETWAEEQFF.

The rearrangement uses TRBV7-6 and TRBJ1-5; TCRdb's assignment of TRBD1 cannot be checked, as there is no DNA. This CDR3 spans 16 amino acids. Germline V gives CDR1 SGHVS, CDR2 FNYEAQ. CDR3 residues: CASDRQGSMGNQPQHF.

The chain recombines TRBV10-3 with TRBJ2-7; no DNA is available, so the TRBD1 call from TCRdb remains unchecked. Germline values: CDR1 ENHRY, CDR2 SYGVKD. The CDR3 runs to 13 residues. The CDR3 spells CAIRRTGGDEQYF.

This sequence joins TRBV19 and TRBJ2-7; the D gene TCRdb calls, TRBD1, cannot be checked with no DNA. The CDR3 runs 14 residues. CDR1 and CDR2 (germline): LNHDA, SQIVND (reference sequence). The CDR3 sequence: CASSETGSSYEQYF.

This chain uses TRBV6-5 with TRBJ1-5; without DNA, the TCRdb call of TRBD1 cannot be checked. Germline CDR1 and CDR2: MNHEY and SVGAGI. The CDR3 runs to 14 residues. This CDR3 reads CASSPQGGNQPQHF.

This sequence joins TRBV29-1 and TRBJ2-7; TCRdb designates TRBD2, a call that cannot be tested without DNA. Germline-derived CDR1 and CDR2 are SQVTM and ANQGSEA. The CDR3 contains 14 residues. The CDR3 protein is CSAQSDFGSYEQYF.

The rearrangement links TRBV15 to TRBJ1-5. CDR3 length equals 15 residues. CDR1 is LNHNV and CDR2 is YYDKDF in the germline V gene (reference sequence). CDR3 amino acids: CATSRTPGSNQPQHF.

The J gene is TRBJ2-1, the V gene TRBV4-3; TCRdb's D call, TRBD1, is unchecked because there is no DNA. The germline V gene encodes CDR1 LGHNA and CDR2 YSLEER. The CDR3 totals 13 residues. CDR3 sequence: CASSQYRGNEQFF.

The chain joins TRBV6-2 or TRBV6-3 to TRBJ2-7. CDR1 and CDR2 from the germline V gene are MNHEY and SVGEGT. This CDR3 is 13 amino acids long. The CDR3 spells CASSYRPPYEQYF.

CDR3 in amino acids: CASSPIDRGNEKLFF. The genes are TRBV7-9 and TRBJ1-4; with no DNA, the TCRdb D assignment of TRBD1 cannot be verified. CDR3 size: 15 residues. Germline V CDR1 and CDR2: SEHNR, FQNEAQ (reference sequence). The whole variable domain, remainder taken from reference TRBV7-9 and TRBJ1-4, is DTGVSQNPRHKITKRGQNVTFRCDPISEHNRLYWYRQTLGQGPEFLTYFQNEAQLEKSRLLSDRFSAERPKGSFSTLEIQRTEQGDSAMYLCASSPIDRGNEKLFFGSGTQLSVL.

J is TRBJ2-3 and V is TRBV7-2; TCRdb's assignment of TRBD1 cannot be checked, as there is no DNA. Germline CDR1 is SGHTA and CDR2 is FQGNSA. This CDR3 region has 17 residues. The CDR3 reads CASSLIAGGRVTDTQYF.

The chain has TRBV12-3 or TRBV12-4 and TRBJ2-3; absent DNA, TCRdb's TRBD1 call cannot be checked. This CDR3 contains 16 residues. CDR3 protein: CASSSWGQGVGDTQYF.

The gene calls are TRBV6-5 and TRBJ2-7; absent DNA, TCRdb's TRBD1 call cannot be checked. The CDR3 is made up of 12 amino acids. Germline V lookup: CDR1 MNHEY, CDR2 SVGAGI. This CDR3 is CASGQGAGEQYF.

The CDR3 spells CASSGSTLEQYF. V usage is TRBV11-2 and J usage is TRBJ2-7. This CDR3 spans 12 amino acids. Germline CDR1 is SGHAT and CDR2 is FQNNGV.

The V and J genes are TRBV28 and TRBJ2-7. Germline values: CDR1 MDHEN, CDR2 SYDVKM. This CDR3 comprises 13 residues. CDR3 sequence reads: CASSLVGMDEQYF.